The rows below give T cell receptor beta chains drawn from one sample of a study of response to subunit inactivated influenza vaccine. From the RT-PCR reads, TCRdb called clonotypes with MiXCR, one entry per CDR3 protein. Of roughly 190,000 distinct CDR3 sequences listed, approximately 15% were seen once; the top ten hold roughly 26%. The sample was CD8+ T cells sorted from PBMCs, taken 5 to 6 days after vaccination. The receptor source for this set is a man between 45 and 60 years old who received an inactivated influenza vaccine. CDR3s include the opening cysteine and the closing phenylalanine or tryptophan. D genes are given only for firm matches. Not all rows give a size; the values are once, few, many and, for expanded clones, a class.

V	J	D	size	length	DNA	CDR3
TRBV29-1	TRBJ2-7	NA	many	14	TGCAGCGTTGAATGGGCCGACGGGGGTTACGAGCAGTACTTC	CSVEWADGGYEQYF
TRBV28	TRBJ1-3	TRBD1	NA	14	TGTGCCAGCAGTGGGACAGGGGAAGGAAACACCATATATTTT	CASSGTGEGNTIYF
TRBV7-9	TRBJ2-1	NA	NA	12	TGTGCCAGCCCCGCGATCGACAATGAGCAGTTCTTC	CASPAIDNEQFF
TRBV24-1	TRBJ2-7	NA	NA	15	TGTGCCACCAGTGATATTGCGGCAGGCGCCTACGAGCAGTACTTC	CATSDIAAGAYEQYF
TRBV3-1	TRBJ2-5	NA	NA	14	TGTGCCAGCAGCCTCAGACAAACCCAAGAGACCCAGTACTTC	CASSLRQTQETQYF
TRBV20-1	TRBJ2-3	TRBD2	NA	18	TGCAGTGCTAGAGACCCAACCCGCGGCGCGGGGGGCACAGATACGCAGTATTTT	CSARDPTRGAGGTDTQYF
TRBV28	TRBJ1-1	TRBD1	NA	19	TGTGCCAGCAGTAAAGGGGGCGCGGTCCCCCCCTGGCCCTCAACTGAAGCTTTCTTT	CASSKGGAVPPWPSTEAFF
TRBV3-1	TRBJ2-7	NA	few	17	TGTGCCAGCAGCCAAGAGGGGCGAGTAGATCGGTCCTACGAGCAGTACTTC	CASSQEGRVDRSYEQYF
TRBV25-1	TRBJ1-2	TRBD1	NA	14	TGTGCCAGCAGTGAATTTGGGGACAGCTATGGCTACACCTTC	CASSEFGDSYGYTF
TRBV7-7	TRBJ2-3	TRBD2	few	16	TGTGCTAGCAGCTTAGATCCCCCGGGGGGTGTAGATACGCAGTATTTT	CASSLDPPGGVDTQYF
TRBV20-1	TRBJ2-7	NA	NA	14	TGCAGTGCGTGGGGTCAGGGGTCGGACTACGAGCAGTACTTC	CSAWGQGSDYEQYF
TRBV2	TRBJ2-7	TRBD2	few	15	TGTGCCAGCAGTGTCCATGGGGGGGGCTCCTACGAGCAGTACTTC	CASSVHGGGSYEQYF
TRBV20-1	TRBJ2-7	NA	NA	14	TGCAGTGCGTTTCGGCTAGCGTGGGGCGACGAGCAGTACTTC	CSAFRLAWGDEQYF
TRBV29-1	TRBJ2-3	NA	NA	15	TGCAGCGTTGAAGGGCAGGCGGAACCCACAGATACGCAGTATTTT	CSVEGQAEPTDTQYF
TRBV20-1	TRBJ2-7	NA	NA	13	TGCAGTGCTATCGGGCAAAGCTCCTACGAGCAGTACTTC	CSAIGQSSYEQYF
TRBV20-1	TRBJ2-7	NA	NA	13	TGCAGTGCTAGAAAACTACCTGAGGACGAGCAGTACTTC	CSARKLPEDEQYF
TRBV4-1	TRBJ1-1	NA	NA	15	TGCGCCAGCAGCCAGTACGGGCAGATGAACACTGAAGCTTTCTTT	CASSQYGQMNTEAFF
TRBV20-1	TRBJ2-7	TRBD1	NA	15	TGCAGTGCTAGAGACCTGGGGACAGGTCCCTACGAGCAGTACTTC	CSARDLGTGPYEQYF
TRBV7-9	TRBJ1-5	NA	NA	13	TGTGCCAGCAGCTTAGGTTCCCTCGAGCCCCAGCATTTT	CASSLGSLEPQHF
TRBV12-3/TRBV12-4	TRBJ2-7	NA	few	13	TGTGCCAGCAGAGGGCTAGTGTCCTACGAGCAGTACTTC	CASRGLVSYEQYF
TRBV12-3/TRBV12-4	TRBJ2-1	NA	many	16	TGTGCCAGCAGTCCATTGGGTGTTCCGTCTGAGAATGAGCAGTTCTTC	CASSPLGVPSENEQFF
TRBV6-2/TRBV6-3	TRBJ1-1	NA	NA	16	TGTGCCAGCAGTTGGCACAGGCCACCTAGGGAGACTGAAGCTTTCTTT	CASSWHRPPRETEAFF
TRBV28	TRBJ1-2	NA	NA	14	TGTGCCAGCAGTTTAATAACAGGGATCTATGGCTACACCTTC	CASSLITGIYGYTF
TRBV6-1	TRBJ2-1	NA	NA	15	TGTGCCAGCAGTGAAGGGCGGCCGCCCTACAATGAGCAGTTCTTC	CASSEGRPPYNEQFF
TRBV18	TRBJ2-1	NA	NA	15	TGTGCCAGCTCACCCCCGGTGAACAGGGTAGGTGAGCAGTTCTTC	CASSPPVNRVGEQFF
TRBV20-1	TRBJ2-3	NA	few	15	TGCAGTGCTTGGGACTTTCACGAGAGCACAGATACGCAGTATTTT	CSAWDFHESTDTQYF
TRBV29-1	TRBJ1-1	TRBD1	NA	13	TGCAGCATAACGGCCCAGGGGGCCTCTGAAGCTTTCTTT	CSITAQGASEAFF
TRBV2	TRBJ1-1	NA	NA	14	TGTGCCAGCATCGACCTGGCCTCGAACACTGAAGCTTTCTTT	CASIDLASNTEAFF
TRBV7-9	TRBJ2-2	NA	many	14	TGTGCCAGCAGCTCATCTCTCGTCCCCGGGGAGCTGTTTTTT	CASSSSLVPGELFF
TRBV28	TRBJ1-1	NA	few	13	TGTGCCAGCAATCCGGGGCGACGGACTGAAGCTTTCTTT	CASNPGRRTEAFF
TRBV7-6	TRBJ2-5	TRBD1	NA	15	TGTGCCAGCAGCTTAGGGGACAGGTACCAAGAGACCCAGTACTTC	CASSLGDRYQETQYF
TRBV12-3/TRBV12-4	TRBJ1-2	NA	NA	13	TGTGCCAGCACCCCTGGGCAGGGAAGTGGCTACACCTTC	CASTPGQGSGYTF
TRBV7-9	TRBJ2-1	NA	few	17	TGTGCCAGCAGCTTAGAAGTACTAGGGCAGGGAGAGGGTGAGCAGTTCTTC	CASSLEVLGQGEGEQFF
TRBV27	TRBJ2-4	TRBD2	NA	19	TGTGCCAGCAGTTTATACGGACTAGCGGGAATCGCCTACAAAAACATTCAGTACTTC	CASSLYGLAGIAYKNIQYF
TRBV12-3/TRBV12-4	TRBJ2-2	NA	few	15	TGTGCCAGCAGTTCTTCTGGGGGAATCACCGGGGAGCTGTTTTTT	CASSSSGGITGELFF
TRBV5-6	TRBJ2-7	NA	once	13	TGTGCCAGCAGACTAGGGTCCTCCTACGAGCAGTACTTC	CASRLGSSYEQYF
TRBV28	TRBJ2-5	NA	few	15	TGTGCCAGCAGTTTATATCTTACGGGGGTTGAGACCCAGTACTTC	CASSLYLTGVETQYF
TRBV3-1	TRBJ1-1	NA	many	14	TGTGCCAGCAGCCTTCTTGGCAGGGACACTGAAGCTTTCTTT	CASSLLGRDTEAFF
TRBV29-1	TRBJ2-5	NA	few	13	TGCAGCGTTGATAGGGGCCGCCAAGAGACCCAGTACTTC	CSVDRGRQETQYF
TRBV28	TRBJ1-3	NA	NA	16	TGTGCCAGCAGCCTCCGGGCTCTTAATCCTGGAAACACCATATATTTT	CASSLRALNPGNTIYF
TRBV18	TRBJ2-7	TRBD1	few	16	TGTGCCAGCTCAACTCGACAGGGAATCTTCTCCTACGAGCAGTACTTC	CASSTRQGIFSYEQYF
TRBV27	TRBJ2-2	NA	few	15	TGTGCCAGCAGTTTAAAATATAGGGTCGGCGGGGAGCTGTTTTTT	CASSLKYRVGGELFF
TRBV3-1	TRBJ2-1	NA	NA	13	TGTGCCAGCAGGAACACTAGAGCCAATGAGCAGTTCTTC	CASRNTRANEQFF
TRBV7-9	TRBJ2-3	TRBD1	many	15	TGTGCCAGCAGCCTCGGGACAGCTAGCACAGATACGCAGTATTTT	CASSLGTASTDTQYF
TRBV5-1	TRBJ2-4	NA	few	16	TGCGCCAGCAGCTTGGCTTCCTCGCGAGCCAAAAACATTCAGTACTTC	CASSLASSRAKNIQYF
TRBV7-9	TRBJ2-7	TRBD1	few	14	TGTGCCAGCAGCACTTGGGACAGGGCCTACGAGCAGTACTTC	CASSTWDRAYEQYF
TRBV6-5	TRBJ1-2	NA	NA	14	TGTGCCAGCAGTTATTCCGGGGGGCACTATGGCTACACCTTC	CASSYSGGHYGYTF
TRBV9	TRBJ2-7	NA	NA	14	TGTGCCAGCAGCGACGGGACGACACTCCACGAGCAGTACTTC	CASSDGTTLHEQYF
TRBV6-1	TRBJ2-2	NA	NA	13	TGTGCCAGCAGTATAGGAGACACCGGGGAGCTGTTTTTT	CASSIGDTGELFF
TRBV2	TRBJ2-5	NA	NA	14	TGTGCCAGCAGTGGGACAGAGGCTTGGGAGACCCAGTACTTC	CASSGTEAWETQYF
TRBV2	TRBJ2-5	TRBD2	NA	15	TGTGCCAGCAGTGAAAGGGGACTAGTTCAAGAGACCCAGTACTTC	CASSERGLVQETQYF
TRBV20-1	TRBJ2-1	TRBD2	NA	19	TGCAGTGCTAGAGATTTACGCGGGGGGGCGGCTACGGGCTACAATGAGCAGTTCTTC	CSARDLRGGAATGYNEQFF